The subject of this entry is one T cell receptor (beta chain). Its target is unknown. The sample is drawn from a study of Ad26.COV2.S vaccination and SARS-CoV-2 variants. The wider study: The donor belonged to the COV1001 Ad26.COV2.S trial arm. Participants got Ad26.COV2.S intramuscularly, once or twice 56 days apart.

Here immunoSEQ multiplex PCR was the method, and the copy in TCRdb shows in-frame clones only, minus some. The sample consists of approximately 400,000 clones, about 83% of them appearing once. Germline lookup yields CDR1 LGHNA and CDR2 YSLEER. Trimming took off 0 bases at V and 0 bases at J, with 9 bases between the two ends. The CDR3 has 16 residues. General observations from the study: Possible underestimation of total T cell responses by the TCR breadth and depth analyses was noted. Vaccinees and placebo recipients showed similar non-spike TCR breadth.

Treatment meaning: roughly 19 received Ad26.COV2.S at low or high dose, single or two shots; roughly five received placebo; per-sample allocation not given. Each sample was drawn 63 days after the first injection (of vaccine or placebo). The V and J genes are TRBV4-3 and TRBJ2-1, with D possibly matching TRBD1 (5 bases). This TCR came from a person between 18 and 65 years old who received the Ad26.COV2.S COVID-19 vaccine or a placebo. The sequencing here drew on peripheral blood, taken in a trial of Ad26.COV2.S vaccine versus placebo. As DNA, the CDR3 is TGCGCCAGCAGCCAAGAGGGGCTATTCTCCTACAATGAGCAGTTCTTC. Encoded protein: CASSQEGLFSYNEQFF.